The sequence of this T cell receptor beta chain was determined in a study of neurological immune-mediated disorders. Regarding the study as a whole: The multiple sclerosis repertoire cluster was not associated with any clinical or MRI feature.

In germline, CDR1 is SGHRS, CDR2 YFSETQ. Trimming cost V 4 bases and J 3 bases, with 11 bases left between them. CDR3 length equals 13 residues. This clonotype has at least ten counts. Its target is unknown. The unsorted libraries originated from 2 million PBMCs kept at -80 C. The making of cDNA relied on 5'RACE with 10-nucleotide random UMIs. TCRdb re-derived calls from the 5' RACE reads in MiXCR, one entry per CDR3 protein. The sample comprises about 52,000 distinct CDR3 sequences, around 3.9% of which are singletons, and approximately 1.6% rests with the top ten. The source of this sequence is a man aged 25-45 years with multiple sclerosis. This sequence joins TRBV5-1 and TRBJ2-7; the D gene is possibly TRBD1 (5 bases). Sequenced: PBMCs. The CDR3 nucleotides are TGCGCCAGCAGCAATGGGGCCTACTACGAGCAGTACTTC. Translating it yields CASSNGAYYEQYF.